The source of this TCR beta chain is a study of tumour-infiltrating T cells in Burkitt lymphoma. Study overall: All epidemiological Burkitt lymphoma subtypes were represented in the cohort. Survival, overall and progression-free, tracked with productive clonality. Study-wide results and caveats: Several public clonotypes recurred in numerous Burkitt lymphoma patients.

The CDR3 contains 10 residues. With 4 bases removed from V and 3 bases from J, the gap between germline ends came to 3 bases. Germline lookup yields CDR1 SQVTM and CDR2 ANQGSEA. Method: immunoSEQ multiplex PCR; TCRdb's copy keeps in-frame clones and lacks some. The sample has more than 45,000 clones, 31% seen once; the top ten hold 2.9%. This clone came up a few times. Its specificity is unknown. This TCR was recovered from a human donor with Burkitt lymphoma. What was sequenced was tumor tissue. The chain carries TRBV29-1 and TRBJ2-5; D is unresolved. CDR3 bases: TGCAGCGTTGCTAAAGAGACCCAGTACTTC. This sequence encodes CSVAKETQYF.